This TCR beta chain appears in the sequencing data of a study of blood T cell repertoires in COVID-19. On the study more broadly: The origin of the acute and convalescent COVID-19 samples was the United States, Italy and Spain.

CDR3 size: 16 residues. Method: immunoSEQ multiplex PCR; TCRdb's copy keeps in-frame clones and lacks some. The sample includes tens of thousands of clones, around 90% of them seen just once. The chain uses TRBV21-1 and TRBJ2-3; the DNA was not used to check the table's D call, TRBD2. TRBV21-1 is deemed a pseudogene. This sequence originates from a human donor with active COVID-19. The donor label of this sample is uncertain. Sequencing used peripheral blood. Here the CDR3 DNA reads TGTGCCAGCAGCAAGCCTAGCGCTAACCCCCCAGATACGCAGTATTTT. Translation gives CASSKPSANPPDTQYF.